The present T cell receptor beta chain was sequenced within a study of CXCR3-negative and CXCR3-positive naive CD8 T cells. The TRB cDNA libraries were prepared by 5' RACE with UMI labels. From the 5' RACE reads, TCRdb lists one entry per CDR3 protein and no DNA. The sample totals some 130,000 distinct CDR3 sequences. Germline CDR1 reads SQVTM; CDR2 reads ANQGSEA. CDR3 length equals 19 residues. This receptor was obtained from a human donor in good health. Some clones in this sample may be carry-over from other donors' samples. V is TRBV29-1 and J is TRBJ2-1; TCRdb's D call of TRBD2 is untestable without DNA. Sequenced: naive CXCR3- CD8+ T cells from blood. The subset here: CD45RO-CCR7+CD27+CD95- naive CD8+ T cells lacking CXCR3 (TNR3-). CDR3 sequence reads: CSVELRSRASGRRDNEQFF.